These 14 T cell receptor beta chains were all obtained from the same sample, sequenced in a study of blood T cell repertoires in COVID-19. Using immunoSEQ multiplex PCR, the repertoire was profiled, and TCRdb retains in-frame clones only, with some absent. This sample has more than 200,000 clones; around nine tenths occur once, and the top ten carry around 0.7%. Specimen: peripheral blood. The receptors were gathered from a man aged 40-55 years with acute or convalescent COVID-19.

The DNA of the CDR3 is TGTGCCAGCAGCCGGGCGGGGCTCCCCTACGAGCAGTACTTC. This gives the protein CASSRAGLPYEQYF. The rearrangement links TRBV3-1 (or the pseudogene TRBV3-2) to TRBJ2-7; perhaps TRBD2 as D (6 bases). V lost 4 bases and J 2 bases, leaving 12 bases between the germline ends. CDR1 and CDR2 (germline): LGHDT, YNNKEL (reference sequence). The length of the CDR3 is 14 residues.

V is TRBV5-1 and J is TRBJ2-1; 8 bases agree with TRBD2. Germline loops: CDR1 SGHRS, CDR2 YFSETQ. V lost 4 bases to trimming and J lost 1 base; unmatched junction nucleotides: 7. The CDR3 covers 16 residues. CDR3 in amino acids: CASSAGLAPSYNEQFF. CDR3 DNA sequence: TGCGCCAGCAGCGCCGGACTAGCCCCGTCCTACAATGAGCAGTTCTTC.

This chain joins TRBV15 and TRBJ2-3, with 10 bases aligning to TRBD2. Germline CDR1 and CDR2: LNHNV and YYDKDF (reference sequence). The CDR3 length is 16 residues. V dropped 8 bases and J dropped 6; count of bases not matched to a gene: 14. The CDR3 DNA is TGTGCCACCTGGTCGAGCGGGAGGGCCGGTTTGGATACGCAGTATTTT. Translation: CATWSSGRAGLDTQYF.

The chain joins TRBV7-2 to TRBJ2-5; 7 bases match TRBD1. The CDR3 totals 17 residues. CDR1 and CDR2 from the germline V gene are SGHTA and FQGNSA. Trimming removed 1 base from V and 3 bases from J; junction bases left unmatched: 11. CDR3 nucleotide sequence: TGTGCCAGCAGCTTAGAATTATGGCGTCAGGGGGAAGAGACCCAGTACTTC. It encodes CASSLELWRQGEETQYF.

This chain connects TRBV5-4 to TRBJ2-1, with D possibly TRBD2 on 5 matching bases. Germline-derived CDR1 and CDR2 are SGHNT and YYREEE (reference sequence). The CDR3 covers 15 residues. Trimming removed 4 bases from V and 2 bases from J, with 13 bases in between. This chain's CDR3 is CASSPSRATYNEQFF. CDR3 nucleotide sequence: TGTGCCAGCAGCCCGTCGAGGGCCACCTACAATGAGCAGTTCTTC.

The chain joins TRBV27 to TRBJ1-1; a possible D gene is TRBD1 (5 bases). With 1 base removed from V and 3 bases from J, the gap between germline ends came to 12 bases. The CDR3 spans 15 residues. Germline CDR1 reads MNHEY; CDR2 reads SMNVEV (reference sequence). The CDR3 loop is CASSLWGGWDTEAFF. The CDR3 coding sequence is TGTGCCAGCAGTTTATGGGGGGGGTGGGACACTGAAGCTTTCTTT.

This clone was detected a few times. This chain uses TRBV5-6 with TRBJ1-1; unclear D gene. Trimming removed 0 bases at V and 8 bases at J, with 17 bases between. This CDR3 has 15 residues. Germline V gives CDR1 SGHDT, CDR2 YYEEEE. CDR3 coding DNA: TGTGCCAGCAGCTTGGTGGGCAGCCCGAGGAGGGAAGCTTTCTTT. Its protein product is CASSLVGSPRREAFF.

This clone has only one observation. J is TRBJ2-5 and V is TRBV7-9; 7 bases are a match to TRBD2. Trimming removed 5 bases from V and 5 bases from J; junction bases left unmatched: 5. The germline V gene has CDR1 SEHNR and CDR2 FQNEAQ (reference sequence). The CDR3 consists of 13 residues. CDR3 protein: CASSQGLWETQYF. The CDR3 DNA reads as TGTGCCAGCAGCCAGGGACTATGGGAGACCCAGTACTTC.

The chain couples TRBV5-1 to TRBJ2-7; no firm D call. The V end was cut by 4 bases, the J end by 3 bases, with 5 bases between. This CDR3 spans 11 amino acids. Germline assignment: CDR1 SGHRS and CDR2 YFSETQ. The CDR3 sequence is CASSLGYEQYF. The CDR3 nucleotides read TGCGCCAGCAGCCTCGGCTACGAGCAGTACTTC.

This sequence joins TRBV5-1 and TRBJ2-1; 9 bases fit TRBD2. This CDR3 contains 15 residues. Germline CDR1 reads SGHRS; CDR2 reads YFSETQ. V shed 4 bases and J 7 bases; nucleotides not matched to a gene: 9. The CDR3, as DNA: TGCGCCAGCAGCGAAGTAGCGGGAGCGAATAATGAGCAGTTCTTC. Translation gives CASSEVAGANNEQFF.

CDR3 residues: CATSDGPGHPTDTQYF. In nucleotides, the CDR3 is TGTGCCACCAGCGATGGGCCGGGACACCCCACAGATACGCAGTATTTT. The chain carries TRBV15 and TRBJ2-3, with D possibly matching TRBD1 (6 bases). Trimming took off 5 bases at V and 2 bases at J, with 17 bases between the two ends. Germline loops: CDR1 LNHNV, CDR2 YYDKDF (reference sequence). There are 16 residues in the CDR3.

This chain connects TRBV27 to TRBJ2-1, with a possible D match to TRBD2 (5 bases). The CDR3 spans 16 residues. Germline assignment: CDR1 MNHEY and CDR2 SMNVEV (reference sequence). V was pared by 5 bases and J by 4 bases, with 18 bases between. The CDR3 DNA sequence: TGTGCCAGCAGTCGGCCCGCTAGCATAAGTTACAATGAGCAGTTCTTC. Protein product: CASSRPASISYNEQFF.

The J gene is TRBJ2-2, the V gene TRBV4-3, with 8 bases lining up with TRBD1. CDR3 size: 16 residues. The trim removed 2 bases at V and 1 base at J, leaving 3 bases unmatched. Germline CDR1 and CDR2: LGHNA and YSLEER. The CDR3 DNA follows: TGCGCCAGCAGCCAATGGGGGACAGGGAACACCGGGGAGCTGTTTTTT. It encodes CASSQWGTGNTGELFF.

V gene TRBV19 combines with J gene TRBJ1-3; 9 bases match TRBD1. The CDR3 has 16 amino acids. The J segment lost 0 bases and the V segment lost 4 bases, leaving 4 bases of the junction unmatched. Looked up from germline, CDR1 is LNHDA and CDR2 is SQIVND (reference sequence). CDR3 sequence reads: CASSTGQGLSGNTIYF. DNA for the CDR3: TGTGCCAGTAGTACCGGACAGGGGCTCTCTGGAAACACCATATATTTT. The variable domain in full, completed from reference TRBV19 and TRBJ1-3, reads DGGITQSPKYLFRKEGQNVTLSCEQNLNHDAMYWYRQDPGQGLRLIYYSQIVNDFQKGDIAEGYSVSREKKESFPLTVTSAQKNPTAFYLCASSTGQGLSGNTIYFGEGSWLTVV.